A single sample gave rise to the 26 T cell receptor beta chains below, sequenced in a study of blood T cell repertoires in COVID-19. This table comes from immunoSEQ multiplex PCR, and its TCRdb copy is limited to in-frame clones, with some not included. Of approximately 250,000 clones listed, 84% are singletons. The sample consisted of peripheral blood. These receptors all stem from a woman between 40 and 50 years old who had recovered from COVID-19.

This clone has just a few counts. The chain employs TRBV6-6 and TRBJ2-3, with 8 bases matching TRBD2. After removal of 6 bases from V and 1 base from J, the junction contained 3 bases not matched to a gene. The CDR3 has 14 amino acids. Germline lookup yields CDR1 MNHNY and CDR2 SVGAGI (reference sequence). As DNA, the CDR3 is TGTGCCAGCAGGGGGGGACTAGGCACAGATACGCAGTATTTT. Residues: CASRGGLGTDTQYF.

In DNA form, the CDR3 reads TGTGCCAGTAGTCTGGAGCTAGCGGGGGGGACAGATACGCAGTATTTT. This encodes CASSLELAGGTDTQYF. The rearrangement links TRBV19 to TRBJ2-3; 12 nucleotides line up with TRBD2. CDR3 length equals 16 residues. Per the germline V gene, CDR1 is LNHDA and CDR2 is SQIVND (reference sequence). V shed 5 bases, J shed 3 bases, and the junction held 6 bases outside the gene matches.

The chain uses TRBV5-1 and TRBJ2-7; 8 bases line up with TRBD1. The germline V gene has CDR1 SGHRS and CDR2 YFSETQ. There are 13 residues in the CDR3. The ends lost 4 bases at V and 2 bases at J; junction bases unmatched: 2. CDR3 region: CASSEGQAYEQYF. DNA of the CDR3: TGCGCCAGCAGCGAGGGACAGGCCTACGAGCAGTACTTC.

CDR3 nucleotide sequence: TGCGCCAGCAGCCAAGAATTCAACCCCCGGGGAAATGAAAAACTGTTTTTT. Protein product: CASSQEFNPRGNEKLFF. The genes are TRBV4-1 and TRBJ1-4; D is unclear. Germline values: CDR1 MGHRA, CDR2 YSYEKL. The CDR3 totals 17 residues. V was clipped by 0 bases and J by 5 bases, with 16 bases between them.

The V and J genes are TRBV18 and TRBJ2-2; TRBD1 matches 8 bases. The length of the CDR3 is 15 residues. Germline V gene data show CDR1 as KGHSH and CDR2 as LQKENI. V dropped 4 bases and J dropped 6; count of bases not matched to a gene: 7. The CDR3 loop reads CASSLRTGWSGELFF. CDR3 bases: TGTGCCAGCTCACTGAGGACAGGGTGGTCCGGGGAGCTGTTTTTT.

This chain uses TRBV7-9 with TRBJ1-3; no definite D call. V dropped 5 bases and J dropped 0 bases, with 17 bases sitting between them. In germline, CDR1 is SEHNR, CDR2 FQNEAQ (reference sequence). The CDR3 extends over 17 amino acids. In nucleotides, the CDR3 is TGTGCCAGCAGCCAAACACACAATTCTTTCTCTGGAAACACCATATATTTT. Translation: CASSQTHNSFSGNTIYF.

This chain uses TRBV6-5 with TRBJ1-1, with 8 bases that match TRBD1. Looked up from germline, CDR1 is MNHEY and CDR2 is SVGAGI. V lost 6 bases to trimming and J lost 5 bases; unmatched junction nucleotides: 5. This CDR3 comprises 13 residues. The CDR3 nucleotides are TGTGCCAGCAGAGCAGGGGGCGGGACTGAAGCTTTCTTT. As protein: CASRAGGGTEAFF.

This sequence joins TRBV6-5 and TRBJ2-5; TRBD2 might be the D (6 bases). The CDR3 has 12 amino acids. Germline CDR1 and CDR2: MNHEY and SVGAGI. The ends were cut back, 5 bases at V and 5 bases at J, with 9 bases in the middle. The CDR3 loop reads CASSTGGETQYF. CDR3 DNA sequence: TGTGCCAGCAGTACTGGAGGGGAGACCCAGTACTTC.

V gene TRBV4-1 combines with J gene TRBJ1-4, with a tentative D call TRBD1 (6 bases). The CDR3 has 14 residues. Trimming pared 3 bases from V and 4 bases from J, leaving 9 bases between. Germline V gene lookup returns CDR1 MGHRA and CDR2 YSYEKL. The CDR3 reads CASSQDSFNEKLFF. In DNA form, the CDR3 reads TGCGCCAGCAGCCAGGACAGCTTTAATGAAAAACTGTTTTTT.

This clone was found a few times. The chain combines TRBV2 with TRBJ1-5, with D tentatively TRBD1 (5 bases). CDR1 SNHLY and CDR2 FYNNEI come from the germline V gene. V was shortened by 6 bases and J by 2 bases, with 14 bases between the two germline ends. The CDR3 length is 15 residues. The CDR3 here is CASSDSLGGNQPQHF. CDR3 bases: TGTGCCAGCAGCGACAGCCTAGGAGGCAATCAGCCCCAGCATTTT. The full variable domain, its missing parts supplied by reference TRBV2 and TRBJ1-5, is EPEVTQTPSHQVTQMGQEVILRCVPISNHLYFYWYRQILGQKVEFLVSFYNNEISEKSEIFDDQFSVERPDGSNFTLKIRSTKLEDSAMYFCASSDSLGGNQPQHFGDGTRLSIL.

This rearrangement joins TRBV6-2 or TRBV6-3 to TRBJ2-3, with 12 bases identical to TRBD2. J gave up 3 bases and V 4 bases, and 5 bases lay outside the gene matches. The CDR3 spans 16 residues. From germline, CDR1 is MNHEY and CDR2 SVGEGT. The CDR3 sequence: CASSSRTSGVTDTQYF. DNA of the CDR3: TGTGCCAGCAGTTCCCGGACTAGCGGGGTGACAGATACGCAGTATTTT.

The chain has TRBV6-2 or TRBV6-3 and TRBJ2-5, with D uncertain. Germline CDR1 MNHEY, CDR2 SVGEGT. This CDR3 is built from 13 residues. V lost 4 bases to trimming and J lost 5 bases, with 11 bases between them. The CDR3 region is CASSSPSAETQYF. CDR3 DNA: TGTGCCAGCAGTTCCCCAAGCGCGGAGACCCAGTACTTC.

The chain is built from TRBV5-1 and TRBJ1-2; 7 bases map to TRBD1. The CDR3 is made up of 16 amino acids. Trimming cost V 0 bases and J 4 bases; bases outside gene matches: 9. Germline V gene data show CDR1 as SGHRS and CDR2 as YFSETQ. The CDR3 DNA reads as TGCGCCAGCAGCTTGGCCCGAGACAGGGCGGGCTATGGCTACACCTTC. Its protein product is CASSLARDRAGYGYTF.

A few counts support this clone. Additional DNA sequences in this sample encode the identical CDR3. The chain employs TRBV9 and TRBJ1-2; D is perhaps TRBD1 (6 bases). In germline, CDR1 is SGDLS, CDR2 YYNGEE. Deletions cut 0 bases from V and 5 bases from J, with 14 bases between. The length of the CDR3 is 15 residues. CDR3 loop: CASSVASGALYGYTF. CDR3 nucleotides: TGTGCCAGCAGCGTAGCATCAGGGGCCCTGTATGGCTACACCTTC.

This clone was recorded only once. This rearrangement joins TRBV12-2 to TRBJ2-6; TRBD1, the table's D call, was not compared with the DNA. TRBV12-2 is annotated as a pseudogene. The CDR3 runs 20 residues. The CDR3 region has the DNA TGTGCAAGTCGCTTGGGAACTTCGAGACAGGATAGCTCTGGGGCCAACGTCCTGACTTTC. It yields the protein CASRLGTSRQDSSGANVLTF.

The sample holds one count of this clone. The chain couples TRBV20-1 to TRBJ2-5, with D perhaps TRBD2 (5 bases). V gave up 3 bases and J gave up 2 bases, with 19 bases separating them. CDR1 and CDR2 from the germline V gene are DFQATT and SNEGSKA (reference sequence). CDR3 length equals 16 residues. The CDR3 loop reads CSASLMDGGPQETQYF. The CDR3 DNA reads TGCAGTGCTAGTCTGATGGACGGCGGGCCTCAAGAGACCCAGTACTTC.

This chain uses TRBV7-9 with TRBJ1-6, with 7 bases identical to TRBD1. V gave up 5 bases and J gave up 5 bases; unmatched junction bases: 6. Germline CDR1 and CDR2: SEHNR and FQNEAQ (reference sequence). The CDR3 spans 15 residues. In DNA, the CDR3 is TGTGCCAGCAGCCGACAGACAGGGAATAATTCACCCCTCCACTTT. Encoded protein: CASSRQTGNNSPLHF.

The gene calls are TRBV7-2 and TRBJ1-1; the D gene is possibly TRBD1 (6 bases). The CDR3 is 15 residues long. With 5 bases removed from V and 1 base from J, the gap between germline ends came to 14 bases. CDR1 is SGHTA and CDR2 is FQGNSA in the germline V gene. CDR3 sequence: CASSPSGGGNTEAFF. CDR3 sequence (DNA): TGTGCCAGCAGCCCTAGCGGGGGCGGGAACACTGAAGCTTTCTTT.

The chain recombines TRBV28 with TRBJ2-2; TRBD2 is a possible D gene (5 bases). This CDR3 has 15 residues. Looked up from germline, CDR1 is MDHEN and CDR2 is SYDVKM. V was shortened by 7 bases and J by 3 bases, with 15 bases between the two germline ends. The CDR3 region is CASTRLAADTGELFF. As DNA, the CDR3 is TGTGCCAGCACCCGTTTGGCAGCGGACACCGGGGAGCTGTTTTTT.

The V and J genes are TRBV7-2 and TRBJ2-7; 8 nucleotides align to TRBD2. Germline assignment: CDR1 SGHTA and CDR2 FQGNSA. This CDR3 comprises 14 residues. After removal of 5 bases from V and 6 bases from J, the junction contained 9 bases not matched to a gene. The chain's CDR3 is CASSKAGGGIEQYF. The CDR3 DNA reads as TGTGCCAGCAGCAAGGCCGGCGGGGGGATCGAGCAGTACTTC.

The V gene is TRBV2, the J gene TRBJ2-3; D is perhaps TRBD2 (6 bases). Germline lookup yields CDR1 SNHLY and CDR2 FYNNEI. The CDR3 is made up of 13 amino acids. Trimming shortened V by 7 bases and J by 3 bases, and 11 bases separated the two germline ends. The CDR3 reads CASNWGLTDTQYF. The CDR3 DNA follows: TGTGCCAGCAATTGGGGACTTACAGATACGCAGTATTTT.

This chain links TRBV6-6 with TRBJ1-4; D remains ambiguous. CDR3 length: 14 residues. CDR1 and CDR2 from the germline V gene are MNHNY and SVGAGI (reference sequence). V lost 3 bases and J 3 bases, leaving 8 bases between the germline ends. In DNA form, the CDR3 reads TGTGCCAGCAGTTATGAGCGATCTAATGAAAAACTGTTTTTT. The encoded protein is CASSYERSNEKLFF.

CDR3 protein: CASRILGGRNTEAFF. The CDR3 bases are TGTGCCAGTAGGATTTTAGGGGGTAGGAACACTGAAGCTTTCTTT. This chain joins TRBV27 and TRBJ1-1, with TRBD1 as a possible D gene (6 bases). Germline V gene data show CDR1 as MNHEY and CDR2 as SMNVEV (reference sequence). Trimming removed 9 bases at V and 1 base at J, with 18 bases between. This CDR3 is 15 amino acids long.

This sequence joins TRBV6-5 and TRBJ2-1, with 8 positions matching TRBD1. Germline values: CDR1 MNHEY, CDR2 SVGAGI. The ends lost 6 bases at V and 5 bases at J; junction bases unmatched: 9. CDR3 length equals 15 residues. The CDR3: CASRPQGALDNEQFF. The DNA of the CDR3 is TGTGCCAGCAGACCTCAGGGGGCCCTGGACAATGAGCAGTTCTTC.

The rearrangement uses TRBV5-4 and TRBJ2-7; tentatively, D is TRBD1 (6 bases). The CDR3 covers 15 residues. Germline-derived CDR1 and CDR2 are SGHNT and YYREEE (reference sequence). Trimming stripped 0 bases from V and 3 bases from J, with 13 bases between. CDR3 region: CASSLGGQPHYEQYF. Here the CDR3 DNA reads TGTGCCAGCAGCTTGGGGGGACAACCGCACTACGAGCAGTACTTC. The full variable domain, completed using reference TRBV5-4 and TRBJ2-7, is ETGVTQSPTHLIKTRGQQVTLRCSSQSGHNTVSWYQQALGQGPQFIFQYYREEENGRGNFPPRFSGLQFPNYSSELNVNALELDDSALYLCASSLGGQPHYEQYFGPGTRLTVT.

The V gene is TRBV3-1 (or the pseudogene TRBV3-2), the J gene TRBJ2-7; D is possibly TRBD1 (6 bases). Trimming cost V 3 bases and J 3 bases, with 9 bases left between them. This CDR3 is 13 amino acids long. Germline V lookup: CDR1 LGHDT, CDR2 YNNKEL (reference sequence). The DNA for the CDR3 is TGTGCCAGCAGCCACCTAGGGGGCTACGAGCAGTACTTC. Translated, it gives CASSHLGGYEQYF.